Listed here are 21 T cell receptor beta chains from one sample, sequenced in a study of cytomegalovirus exposure and HLA in healthy donors. It was with 60 Vbeta and 13 Jbeta primers that the PCR ran. Only in-frame clones appear in the TCRdb table, and some are missing; sequencing was by immunoSEQ multiplex PCR. The sample records approximately 110,000 clones, about 80% being singletons. Sequenced: PBMCs. The receptors derive from a female donor in good health and CMV-seropositive.

The V and J genes are TRBV20-1 and TRBJ1-6; D possibly corresponds to TRBD1 (6 bases). CDR1 and CDR2 (germline): DFQATT, SNEGSKA (reference sequence). The CDR3 runs 11 residues. The ends were cut back, 5 bases at V and 14 bases at J, with 13 bases in the middle. In nucleotides, the CDR3 is TGCAGTGCTTGGGACATAAGGACCCTCCACTTT. It encodes CSAWDIRTLHF.

The V call is TRBV5-1, the J call TRBJ2-7; D might be TRBD1 (6 bases). This CDR3 spans 15 amino acids. CDR1 SGHRS and CDR2 YFSETQ come from the germline V gene. The V end lost 2 bases, the J end lost 0 bases, and 12 bases lay between the germline ends. The CDR3 protein is CASSLQGFRSYEQYF. DNA for the CDR3: TGCGCCAGCAGCTTACAGGGTTTTCGCTCCTACGAGCAGTACTTC.

J is TRBJ1-1 and V is TRBV10-1; 8 bases agree with TRBD1. V dropped 7 bases and J dropped 1; count of bases not matched to a gene: 5. Per the germline V gene, CDR1 is WNHNN and CDR2 is SYGVQD (reference sequence). The CDR3 runs 14 residues. The CDR3 DNA follows: TGCGCCAGCAAGGACAGGGTTTGGAACACTGAAGCTTTCTTT. Amino acids: CASKDRVWNTEAFF.

The J gene is TRBJ2-1, the V gene TRBV19, with a weak D call TRBD2 (6 bases). Germline V gene lookup returns CDR1 LNHDA and CDR2 SQIVND (reference sequence). The CDR3 spans 15 residues. V shed 10 bases and J shed 2 bases, with 18 bases lying between them. The CDR3 sequence is CAIAAGTNPYNEQFF. Written as DNA, the CDR3 is TGTGCCATAGCGGCCGGGACCAACCCCTACAATGAGCAGTTCTTC.

The rearrangement links TRBV15 to TRBJ1-2; tentative D call: TRBD1 (6 bases). With 1 base removed from V and 3 bases from J, the gap between germline ends came to 9 bases. The CDR3 has 14 residues. Germline V gene lookup returns CDR1 LNHNV and CDR2 YYDKDF (reference sequence). CDR3 nucleotide sequence: TGTGCCACCAGCAGAGTCAGGGGCGACTATGGCTACACCTTC. The encoded protein is CATSRVRGDYGYTF.

In its sample, this clone was seen a few times. This chain links TRBV11-2 with TRBJ2-2; D perhaps matches TRBD2 (5 bases). The CDR3 covers 16 residues. V was cut by 3 bases and J by 1 base, with 12 bases left in between. Germline assignment: CDR1 SGHAT and CDR2 FQNNGV. CDR3 protein: CASSFGGLGNTGELFF. The DNA of the CDR3 is TGTGCCAGCAGCTTTGGCGGGCTCGGGAACACCGGGGAGCTGTTTTTT.

The chain combines TRBV4-1 with TRBJ2-1; TRBD2 aligns across 8 bases. CDR3 length equals 16 residues. Germline V gene data show CDR1 as MGHRA and CDR2 as YSYEKL. Trimming at V came to 0 bases and at J to 10 bases, leaving 11 bases not matched to a gene. For the CDR3, the DNA is TGCGCCAGCAGCCAAGAGGGGGACGGGGGGGCCAGGGAGCAGTTCTTC. Encoded protein: CASSQEGDGGAREQFF.

The chain is built from TRBV7-3 and TRBJ2-1; 14 bases are shared with TRBD2. Losses at the gene ends were 5 bases for V and 7 bases for J; bases not matched to a gene: 4. This CDR3 is 15 amino acids long. Per germline, CDR1 SGHTA and CDR2 FQGTGA. DNA of the CDR3: TGTGCCAGCAGCAAGCGGACTAGCGGGGGGAATGAGCAGTTCTTC. Its protein product is CASSKRTSGGNEQFF.

This rearrangement joins TRBV28 to TRBJ1-4; 8 bases line up with TRBD1. CDR3 length: 17 residues. The V gene's germline CDR1 is MDHEN and CDR2 SYDVKM. The V and J ends lost 3 bases and 8 bases, in that order; junction bases with no gene match: 14. The CDR3 sequence is CASSLFISGTGPEKLFF. DNA for the CDR3: TGTGCCAGCAGTTTGTTTATTTCCGGGACAGGCCCCGAAAAACTGTTTTTT.

The rearrangement links TRBV28 to TRBJ2-3, with a tentative D call TRBD1 (6 bases). The V gene lost 4 bases and the J gene lost 3 bases, with 20 bases spanning the gap. The V gene's germline CDR1 is MDHEN and CDR2 SYDVKM. The CDR3 extends over 17 amino acids. Here the CDR3 reads CASSSSTDPRGTDTQYF. The CDR3, as DNA: TGTGCCAGCAGTTCTAGTACAGACCCCAGGGGAACAGATACGCAGTATTTT.

The chain couples TRBV7-9 to TRBJ2-5, with D maybe TRBD2 (5 bases). Germline CDR1 reads SEHNR; CDR2 reads FQNEAQ (reference sequence). The CDR3 is 14 residues long. V was cut by 5 bases and J by 5 bases, with 15 bases left in between. The CDR3 region has the DNA TGTGCCAGCAGCCCAAGGTCGGGGAGCGAGACCCAGTACTTC. Its protein is CASSPRSGSETQYF.

The rearrangement links TRBV2 to TRBJ1-4, with 10 bases lining up with TRBD1. Germline-derived CDR1 and CDR2 are SNHLY and FYNNEI. The CDR3 length is 14 residues. The junction had 7 bases not matched to a gene; V was cut back by 6 bases and J by 9 bases. CDR3 sequence: CASSFGTGAKKLFF. Here the CDR3 DNA reads TGTGCCAGCAGCTTCGGGACAGGGGCAAAAAAACTGTTTTTT.

Worth noting for this clone: One junction end does not reproduce the germline sequence, and a read error may be involved. The chain joins TRBV28 to TRBJ1-5; the D is unclear. Germline V gene lookup returns CDR1 MDHEN and CDR2 SYDVKM. The CDR3 has 14 amino acids. The chain's CDR3 is CCTWPGGGNQPQHF. DNA for the CDR3: TGCTGTACTTGGCCCGGCGGAGGCAATCAGCCCCAGCATTTT.

This chain uses TRBV5-1 with TRBJ2-2, with D maybe TRBD2 (6 bases). V was shortened by 0 bases and J by 4 bases, with 13 bases between the two germline ends. The germline V gene encodes CDR1 SGHRS and CDR2 YFSETQ. This CDR3 spans 16 amino acids. The DNA for the CDR3 is TGCGCCAGCAGCTTGGGTGGCGCGGGGCGCACCGGGGAGCTGTTTTTT. Its protein product is CASSLGGAGRTGELFF. The full variable domain, rest sourced from reference TRBV5-1 and TRBJ2-2, is KAGVTQTPRYLIKTRGQQVTLSCSPISGHRSVSWYQQTPGQGLQFLFEYFSETQRNKGNFPGRFSGRQFSNSRSEMNVSTLELGDSALYLCASSLGGAGRTGELFFGEGSRLTVL.

This clone came up once. This chain links TRBV18 with TRBJ2-1; possibly TRBD1 for D (7 bases). This CDR3 is built from 16 residues. The V and J ends lost 3 bases and 5 bases respectively, with 17 bases between them. CDR1 is KGHSH and CDR2 is LQKENI in the germline V gene. The CDR3 coding sequence is TGTGCCAGCTCACCTAGGGGGCTCGGCGGGGACAATGAGCAGTTCTTC. Translated, it gives CASSPRGLGGDNEQFF.

This chain joins TRBV7-6 and TRBJ2-5; perhaps TRBD2 as D (5 bases). The J call may not be correct, given that the DNA end is closer to TRBJ2-7. Per germline, CDR1 SGHVS and CDR2 FNYEAQ. This CDR3 has 13 amino acids. CDR3 in DNA: TGTGCCAGCAGCAGAACCTTGGCGGGCGAGCAGTACTTC. This gives the protein CASSRTLAGEQYF.

The V gene is TRBV7-9, the J gene TRBJ1-4; D is unresolved. The germline V gene has CDR1 SEHNR and CDR2 FQNEAQ (reference sequence). V gave up 5 bases and J gave up 4 bases, with 17 bases separating them. The CDR3 runs to 16 residues. The CDR3 is CASSHTPFGVNEKLFF. The CDR3 DNA sequence: TGTGCCAGCAGCCATACCCCCTTCGGTGTTAATGAAAAACTGTTTTTT.

The V gene is TRBV20-1, the J gene TRBJ1-2, with no clear D. This CDR3 region has 11 residues. Germline V gives CDR1 DFQATT, CDR2 SNEGSKA (reference sequence). The germline V and J ends were trimmed by 8 bases and 4 bases, with 11 bases remaining between them. CDR3 amino acids: CSPSDGYGYTF. The CDR3 nucleotides read TGCAGTCCCTCAGATGGCTATGGCTACACCTTC.

The chain employs TRBV7-6 and TRBJ1-2; the D is unclear. The CDR3 is made up of 14 amino acids. Trimming cost V 5 bases and J 5 bases, with 15 bases left between them. Germline V gene lookup returns CDR1 SGHVS and CDR2 FNYEAQ. The CDR3 protein is CASSPDTSGYGYTF. The CDR3, as DNA: TGTGCCAGCAGCCCCGACACCTCTGGATATGGCTACACCTTC.

This clone showed up just once. The chain is built from TRBV7-9 and TRBJ2-2; a possible D gene is TRBD2 (6 bases). Trimming shortened V by 0 bases and J by 1 base, and 6 bases separated the two germline ends. The CDR3 sequence is 15 residues long. Germline-derived CDR1 and CDR2 are SEHNR and FQNEAQ (reference sequence). The CDR3 loop reads CASSLAEGNTGELFF. The CDR3 DNA reads as TGTGCCAGCAGCTTAGCGGAGGGGAACACCGGGGAGCTGTTTTTT.

The V call is TRBV7-2, the J call TRBJ2-5, with D possibly matching TRBD1 (6 bases). The V gene's germline CDR1 is SGHTA and CDR2 FQGNSA. V dropped 5 bases and J dropped 4 bases, with 14 bases sitting between them. The CDR3 consists of 14 residues. CDR3 sequence reads: CASSPLQGRETQYF. CDR3 nucleotide sequence: TGTGCCAGCAGCCCTTTACAGGGCCGAGAGACCCAGTACTTC.